The present TCR beta chain was sequenced within a study of T cell responses to AZD1222 COVID-19 vaccine. Profiled with immunoSEQ multiplex PCR; TCRdb holds only in-frame clones, not every one. Here the sample spans roughly 120,000 clones, approximately 85% being singletons. The CDR3 length is 13 residues. Germline loops: CDR1 PRHDT, CDR2 FYEKMQ (reference sequence). V shed 5 bases and J 5 bases; nucleotides not matched to a gene: 6. The chain carries TRBV13 and TRBJ2-7; 7 nucleotides line up with TRBD1. This receptor was obtained from an adult in good health. The source was peripheral blood, collected on day 0 of AZD1222 vaccination. CDR3 sequence (DNA): TGTGCCAGCAGCCTTAGACAGGGCCACGAGCAGTACTTC. Its translation: CASSLRQGHEQYF.